A single sample gave rise to the 2 T cell receptor beta chains below, sequenced in a study of cytomegalovirus exposure and HLA in healthy donors. In the PCR, 60 Vbeta and 13 Jbeta primers were used. Repertoires were generated with immunoSEQ multiplex PCR, while TCRdb's copy carries only in-frame clones and drops some. Found here are 90,000 to 130,000 clones, 76% of them singletons; the top ten hold around 15%. Material: PBMCs. These receptors all stem from a young man in good health and CMV-seropositive.

This rearrangement joins TRBV18 to TRBJ2-5; 7 positions agree with TRBD1. From germline, CDR1 is KGHSH and CDR2 LQKENI. The CDR3 covers 16 residues. With 4 bases clipped from V and 0 bases from J, the junction kept 8 bases outside the gene matches. In nucleotides, the CDR3 is TGTGCCAGCTCACAAGACAGGGCCCTGTACCAAGAGACCCAGTACTTC. It is translated as CASSQDRALYQETQYF.

The chain carries TRBV18 and TRBJ2-6; no clear D. CDR3 length equals 17 residues. Germline V gene data show CDR1 as KGHSH and CDR2 as LQKENI. V lost 5 bases and J 0 bases, leaving 14 bases between the germline ends. DNA for the CDR3: TGTGCCAGCTCATCCGGGTCTTCGAGCTCTGGGGCCAACGTCCTGACTTTC. Its translation is CASSSGSSSSGANVLTF.